What follows describes a single T cell receptor (beta chain). Its target is not known. The data are from a study of post-analysis software for immune sequencing data. Study conclusions and caveats: There were about five TRBV segments more frequent in patients than controls, and TRBV5-6, TRBV5-1 and TRBV20-1 were among them.

Germline V gives CDR1 SGHTA, CDR2 FQGNSA. The length of the CDR3 is 15 residues. Trimming took 0 bases from V and 2 from J; bases not matched to a gene: 2. Unique molecular identifiers were built into the TCR beta cDNA libraries. Each CDR3 protein gets one entry after TCRdb re-called the PCR reads with MiXCR. Seen here are hundreds of thousands of distinct CDR3 sequences, about 27% observed once, and the top ten hold approximately 0.6%. This chain uses TRBV7-2 with TRBJ2-5; 8 nucleotides line up with TRBD2. Input material: blood. The sequence came from a girl aged 5-17 years with multiple sclerosis. The CDR3 reads CASSLASGKQETQYF. CDR3 bases: TGTGCCAGCAGCTTAGCTAGCGGGAAACAAGAGACCCAGTACTTC.